Below, 9 T cell receptor beta chains from the same sample are listed, as sequenced in a study of blood T cell repertoires in COVID-19. Repertoires were generated with immunoSEQ multiplex PCR, while TCRdb's copy carries only in-frame clones and drops some. The sample contains roughly 250,000 clones, around 89% of which appear only once. The sample comprised peripheral blood. These receptors were obtained from a woman in her thirties or forties with acute or convalescent COVID-19.

This chain connects TRBV5-6 to TRBJ1-2; weak D call: TRBD1 (5 bases). CDR1 is SGHDT, CDR2 YYEEEE, per germline. V was clipped by 0 bases and J by 8 bases, with 11 bases between them. This CDR3 contains 13 residues. This CDR3 reads CASSLAGGVGYTF. CDR3 in DNA: TGTGCCAGCAGCTTGGCCGGAGGGGTCGGCTACACCTTC.

A single count supports this clone. The V call is TRBV30, the J call TRBJ1-1; the D gene is possibly TRBD1 (5 bases). CDR1 is GTSNPN and CDR2 is SVGIG in the germline V gene (reference sequence). Trimming pared 5 bases from V and 3 bases from J, leaving 19 bases between. This CDR3 is 15 amino acids long. Written as DNA, the CDR3 is TGTGCCTGGGGGTTCCCGGGGGATTACGACACTGAAGCTTTCTTT. Protein product: CAWGFPGDYDTEAFF.

The CDR3 spells CASSMNLARNQETQYF. Written as DNA, the CDR3 is TGTGCCAGTAGTATGAACCTGGCTAGGAACCAAGAGACCCAGTACTTC. The V call is TRBV19, the J call TRBJ2-5, with D uncertain. The CDR3 extends over 16 amino acids. V was shortened by 3 bases and J by 0 bases, with 14 bases between the two germline ends. Germline CDR1 LNHDA, CDR2 SQIVND (reference sequence).

The chain joins TRBV6-5 to TRBJ1-1; the match to TRBD1 covers 7 bases. The trim removed 2 bases at V and 4 bases at J, leaving 7 bases unmatched. The CDR3 loop spans 15 amino acids. CDR1 is MNHEY and CDR2 is SVGAGI in the germline V gene. CDR3 DNA sequence: TGTGCCAGCAGTTACAGATTGAACAGGGGCACTGAAGCTTTCTTT. Its translation is CASSYRLNRGTEAFF.

This clone showed up just a few times. The chain is built from TRBV12-5 and TRBJ1-4; D is undetermined. Germline V gene lookup returns CDR1 LGHNT and CDR2 FRNRAP. CDR3 size: 17 residues. The V end lost 1 base, the J end lost 7 bases, and 19 bases lay between the germline ends. This CDR3 is CASGLGSGRWEGEKLFF. CDR3 bases: TGTGCTAGTGGTTTGGGCAGTGGTCGGTGGGAGGGTGAAAAACTGTTTTTT. The entire variable domain, with the rest obtained from reference TRBV12-5 and TRBJ1-4, is as follows: DARVTQTPRHKVTEMGQEVTMRCQPILGHNTVFWYRQTMMQGLELLAYFRNRAPLDDSGMPKDRFSAEMPDATLATLKIQPSEPRDSAVYFCASGLGSGRWEGEKLFFGSGTQLSVL.

V is TRBV5-1 and J is TRBJ1-6, with 9 nucleotides matching TRBD1. The J segment lost 5 bases and the V segment lost 6 bases, leaving 12 bases of the junction unmatched. CDR1 and CDR2 from the germline V gene are SGHRS and YFSETQ. This CDR3 has 17 residues. CDR3 in amino acids: CASKPGQGLDDNSPLHF. The CDR3 DNA reads as TGCGCCAGCAAACCAGGACAGGGGTTGGACGATAATTCACCCCTCCACTTT.

This chain uses TRBV27 with TRBJ2-1; D remains ambiguous. Deletions cut 3 bases from V and 4 bases from J, with 7 bases between. The CDR3 length is 13 residues. CDR1 is MNHEY, CDR2 SMNVEV, per germline (reference sequence). The CDR3 nucleotides read TGTGCCAGCAGTTTTGGCCCATACAATGAGCAGTTCTTC. Residues: CASSFGPYNEQFF.

The chain joins TRBV11-1 to TRBJ1-2; no reliable D call. This CDR3 spans 13 amino acids. V lost 5 bases and J lost 3, with 10 bases in between. Germline CDR1 reads SGHAT; CDR2 reads FQDESV (reference sequence). The CDR3 sequence: CASSGRQDYGYTF. In DNA, the CDR3 is TGTGCCAGCAGCGGGAGGCAAGACTATGGCTACACCTTC.

The rearrangement joins TRBV2 to TRBJ1-1, with 8 bases identical to TRBD1. The germline V gene has CDR1 SNHLY and CDR2 FYNNEI. The CDR3 loop spans 16 amino acids. V shed 5 bases and J 1 base; nucleotides not matched to a gene: 9. The CDR3 coding sequence is TGTGCCAGCAGTTTGGTTCCAGGGGGCCCGAACACTGAAGCTTTCTTT. It encodes CASSLVPGGPNTEAFF.